The rows below give T cell receptor beta chains drawn from one sample of a study of cytomegalovirus exposure and HLA in healthy donors. The table came from immunoSEQ multiplex PCR; TCRdb's copy has only in-frame clones and leaves some out. The sample contains 120,000 or so clones, around four fifths of which appear only once. The material sequenced was PBMCs. The receptor source for this set is a man aged 35 to 55 in good health and CMV-seronegative. CDR3s include the opening cysteine and the closing phenylalanine or tryptophan. D genes are given only for firm matches. Some rows mark clone size as missing; the rest say once, few, many or name a class of expanded clone.

j_call clone_size v_call d_call cdr3_aa cdr3_nt
TRBJ2-7 - TRBV30 - CAWSVQAAREQYF TGTGCCTGGAGTGTCCAGGCAGCCCGCGAGCAGTACTTC
TRBJ1-5 - TRBV19 - CASSLTPAGGKGFLGRNQPQHF TGTGCCAGTAGTCTTACGCCGGCGGGAGGAAAGGGGTTCTTGGGTCGCAATCAGCCCCAGCATTTT
TRBJ2-4 once TRBV7-2 TRBD1 CASSLRGQGRNIQYF TGTGCCAGCAGCCTAAGGGGACAGGGTAGAAACATTCAGTACTTC
TRBJ1-5 - TRBV19 TRBD1 CASSTRTGERGNQPQHF TGTGCCAGTAGTACCCGAACAGGGGAAAGGGGCAATCAGCCCCAGCATTTT
TRBJ2-3 - TRBV11-2 - CASSFFGADTQYF TGTGCCAGCAGCTTCTTCGGGGCAGATACGCAGTATTTT
TRBJ1-2 - TRBV19 - CASSKPREGTYGYTF TGTGCCAGTAGTAAGCCGCGAGAGGGCACCTATGGCTACACCTTT
TRBJ2-2 - TRBV19 - CASKSTRGLGFTGELFF TGTGCCAGTAAATCGACTCGTGGACTCGGATTCACCGGGGAGCTGTTTTTT
TRBJ2-7 few TRBV11-2 TRBD2 CASSSPPGVAGGYEQYF TGTGCCAGCAGCTCCCCCCCCGGCGTAGCGGGAGGTTACGAGCAGTACTTC
TRBJ2-7 - TRBV27 TRBD1 CASSPPGQGPYEQYF TGTGCCAGCAGTCCCCCGGGACAGGGGCCCTACGAGCAGTACTTC
TRBJ2-5 - TRBV9 TRBD1 CASSGGRGRETQYF TGTGCCAGCAGCGGCGGCAGGGGGCGAGAGACCCAGTACTTC
TRBJ1-4 - TRBV7-9 - CASSSGLHEKLFF TGTGCCAGCAGCTCGGGACTCCATGAAAAACTGTTTTTT
TRBJ2-7 few TRBV5-1 - CASSLQGYEQYF TGCGCCAGCAGCTTACAGGGCTACGAGCAGTACTTC
TRBJ2-3 - TRBV19 - CASSIGDTNTQYF TGTGCCAGTAGTATAGGAGACACCAATACGCAGTATTTT
TRBJ2-6 - TRBV5-4 - CASSLGVGSGANVLTF TGTGCCAGCAGCTTGGGTGTCGGCTCTGGGGCCAACGTCCTGACTTTC
TRBJ1-1 - TRBV28 - CASRSSLNTEAFF TGTGCCAGCAGGTCCTCGTTGAACACTGAAGCTTTCTTT
TRBJ2-7 - TRBV27 - CASSLSPSKRYYEQYF TGTGCCAGCAGTTTATCACCCTCCAAAAGGTACTACGAGCAGTACTTC
TRBJ2-2 - TRBV6-5 TRBD1 CASRGTGGSTGELFF TGTGCCAGCAGAGGGACAGGGGGTTCCACCGGGGAGCTGTTTTTT
TRBJ2-1 - TRBV5-1 TRBD2 CASSLAPAGAGEQFF TGCGCCAGCAGCTTGGCTCCAGCGGGGGCGGGTGAGCAGTTCTTC
TRBJ2-2 - TRBV11-3 - CASSYTGNTGELFF TGTGCCAGCAGCTACACAGGAAACACCGGGGAGCTGTTTTTT
TRBJ1-2 - TRBV5-1 TRBD1 CASSLMISGQGTYGYTF TGCGCCAGCAGCTTGATGATTTCGGGACAGGGGACCTATGGCTACACCTTC
TRBJ2-5 - TRBV27 TRBD1 CASSFLRGTGVGETQYF TGTGCCAGCAGTTTTTTACGGGGGACAGGGGTGGGAGAGACCCAGTACTTC
TRBJ2-1 - TRBV19 TRBD2 CASSIDRLAFNEQFF TGTGCCAGTAGTATAGATCGACTAGCTTTCAATGAGCAGTTCTTC
TRBJ2-5 once TRBV6-4 - CASSESGGPSETQYF TGTGCCAGCAGTGAGTCCGGGGGGCCGTCTGAGACCCAGTACTTC
TRBJ1-1 - TRBV5-1 TRBD1 CASSLEAGGMNTEAFF TGCGCCAGCAGCTTGGAGGCAGGGGGCATGAACACTGAAGCTTTCTTT
TRBJ1-4 - TRBV7-9 - CASSSRANEKLFF TGTGCCAGCAGCTCTCGAGCTAATGAAAAACTGTTTTTT
TRBJ2-3 - TRBV4-2 TRBD2 CASSQDHRSSGRQSTDTQYF TGTGCCAGCAGCCAAGATCATCGATCTAGCGGGAGGCAGAGCACAGATACGCAGTATTTT
TRBJ1-3 - TRBV27 - CASSPRQASGNTIYF TGTGCCAGCAGTCCAAGACAGGCCTCTGGAAACACCATATATTTT
TRBJ2-3 - TRBV5-4 - CASRRNPAVFSGTDTQYF TGTGCCAGCAGACGAAACCCCGCTGTGTTTTCGGGCACAGATACGCAGTATTTT
TRBJ1-6 - TRBV7-9 - CASSLGQQNSPLHF TGTGCCAGCAGCTTAGGACAGCAAAATTCACCCCTCCACTTT
TRBJ1-1 - TRBV2 - CASSASGRRTEAFF TGTGCCAGCAGCGCTTCCGGGAGGAGGACTGAAGCTTTCTTT
TRBJ1-2 few TRBV27 - CASSQQGDYGYTF TGTGCCAGCAGCCAACAGGGCGACTATGGCTACACCTTC
TRBJ1-1 - TRBV7-9 - CASSLHDRGSGEAFF TGTGCCAGCAGCTTGCACGACCGGGGAAGTGGTGAAGCTTTCTTT
TRBJ2-2 - TRBV21-1 - CASSKARGTSGRLANTGELFF TGTGCCAGCAGCAAAGCTCGGGGGACTAGCGGGAGACTCGCGAACACCGGGGAGCTGTTTTTT
TRBJ2-7 few TRBV27 TRBD1 CASSFYRGHYEQYF TGTGCCAGCAGTTTTTATAGGGGGCACTACGAGCAGTACTTC
TRBJ1-2 - TRBV30 - CAWNSRGRYTF TGTGCCTGGAACTCGCGCGGGCGCTACACCTTC
TRBJ1-1 - TRBV2 - CASSDRDRSREAFF TGTGCCAGCAGTGACCGAGACAGGTCGAGGGAAGCTTTCTTT
TRBJ1-3 - TRBV5-1 - CASSLETGPSGNTIYF TGCGCCAGCAGCTTGGAAACAGGGCCCTCTGGAAACACCATATATTTT
TRBJ2-3 - TRBV30 - CAWSVVRGNTDTQYF TGTGCCTGGAGTGTTGTTCGGGGTAACACAGATACGCAGTATTTT
TRBJ1-1 - TRBV7-2 - CASSLRWTNTEAFF TGTGCCAGCAGCTTAAGGTGGACAAACACTGAAGCTTTCTTT
TRBJ2-1 - TRBV9 TRBD1 CASSPEETGVYNEQFF TGTGCCAGCAGCCCGGAGGAGACAGGGGTCTACAATGAGCAGTTCTTC